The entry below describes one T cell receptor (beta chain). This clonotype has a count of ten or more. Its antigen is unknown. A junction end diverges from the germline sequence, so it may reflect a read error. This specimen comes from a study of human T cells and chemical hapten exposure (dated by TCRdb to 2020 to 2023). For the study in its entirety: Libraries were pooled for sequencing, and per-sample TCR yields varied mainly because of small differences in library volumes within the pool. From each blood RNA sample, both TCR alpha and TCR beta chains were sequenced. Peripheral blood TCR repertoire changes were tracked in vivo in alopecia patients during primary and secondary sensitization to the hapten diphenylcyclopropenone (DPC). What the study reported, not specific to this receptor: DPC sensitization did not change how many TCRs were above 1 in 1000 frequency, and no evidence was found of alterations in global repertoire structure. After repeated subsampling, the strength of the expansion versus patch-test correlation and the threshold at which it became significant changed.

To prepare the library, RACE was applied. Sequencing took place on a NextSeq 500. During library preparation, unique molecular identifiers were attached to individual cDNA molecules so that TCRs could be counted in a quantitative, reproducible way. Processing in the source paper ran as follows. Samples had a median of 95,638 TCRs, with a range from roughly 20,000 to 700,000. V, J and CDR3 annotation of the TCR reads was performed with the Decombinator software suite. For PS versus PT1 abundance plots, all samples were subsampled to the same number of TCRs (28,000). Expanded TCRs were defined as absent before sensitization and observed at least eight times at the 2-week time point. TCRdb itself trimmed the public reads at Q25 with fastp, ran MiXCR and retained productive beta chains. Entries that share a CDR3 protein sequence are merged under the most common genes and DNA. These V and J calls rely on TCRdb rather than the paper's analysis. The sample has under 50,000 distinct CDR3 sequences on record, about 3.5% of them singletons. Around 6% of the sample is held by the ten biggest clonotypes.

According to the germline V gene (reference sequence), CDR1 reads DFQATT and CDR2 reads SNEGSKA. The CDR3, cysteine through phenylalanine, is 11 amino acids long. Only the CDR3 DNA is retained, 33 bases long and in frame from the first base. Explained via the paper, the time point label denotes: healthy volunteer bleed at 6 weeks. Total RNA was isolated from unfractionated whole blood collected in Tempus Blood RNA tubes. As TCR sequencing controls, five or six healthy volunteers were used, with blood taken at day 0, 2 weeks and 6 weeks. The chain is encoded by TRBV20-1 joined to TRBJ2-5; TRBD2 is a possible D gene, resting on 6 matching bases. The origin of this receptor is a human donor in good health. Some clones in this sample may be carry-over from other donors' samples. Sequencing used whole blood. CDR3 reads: CSARGGETQYF. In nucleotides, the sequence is TGCAGTGCCAGAGGAGGGGAGACCCAGTACTTC.